Following are 20 T cell receptor beta chains from one sample sequenced in a study of shared clonotypes between healthy human individuals. Clones were sequenced by immunoSEQ multiplex PCR, and TCRdb holds only the in-frame ones, with some missing. The sample includes about 640,000 clones, about three quarters of them seen just once. Sequenced sample: memory CD4+ T cells sorted from blood. The subset here: CD45RA-negative fraction. The source is a woman under 40 in good health.

The chain employs TRBV11-2 and TRBJ2-7, with a weak D call TRBD2 (6 bases). V lost 3 bases and J 0 bases, leaving 18 bases between the germline ends. This CDR3 is 17 amino acids long. Germline CDR1 and CDR2: SGHAT and FQNNGV. For the CDR3, the DNA is TGTGCCAGCAGCTTCTTCGGTAATAGCGGCCACTCCTACGAGCAGTACTTC. It translates to CASSFFGNSGHSYEQYF.

The chain joins TRBV19 to TRBJ2-3, with D unresolved. Trimming took 6 bases from V and 4 from J, leaving 14 bases between them. The length of the CDR3 is 14 residues. Germline V gene lookup returns CDR1 LNHDA and CDR2 SQIVND (reference sequence). The CDR3 protein is CASSPRLGSDTQYF. In nucleotides, the CDR3 is TGTGCCAGTAGCCCCCGACTGGGTTCAGATACGCAGTATTTT.

This clone is a singleton in its sample. The V and J genes are TRBV28 and TRBJ2-7; the D is unclear. CDR1 is MDHEN, CDR2 SYDVKM, per germline. The CDR3 loop spans 12 amino acids. The V end was cut by 3 bases, the J end by 5 bases, with 8 bases between. The CDR3 here is CASSFSLNEQYF. The DNA of the CDR3 is TGTGCCAGCAGTTTTTCCCTCAACGAGCAGTACTTC. Complete variable domain (other parts from reference TRBV28 and TRBJ2-7): DVKVTQSSRYLVKRTGEKVFLECVQDMDHENMFWYRQDPGLGLRLIYFSYDVKMKEKGDIPEGYSVSREKKERFSLILESASTNQTSMYLCASSFSLNEQYFGPGTRLTVT.

This clone was found once. This rearrangement joins TRBV5-1 to TRBJ2-3; D is ambiguous. This CDR3 region has 13 residues. The V end lost 0 bases, the J end lost 6 bases, and 8 bases lay between the germline ends. Germline V CDR1 and CDR2: SGHRS, YFSETQ. CDR3 nucleotide sequence: TGCGCCAGCAGCTTGGTCGGGCTCGATACGCAGTATTTT. Its protein is CASSLVGLDTQYF. Full variable domain (rest looked up from reference TRBV5-1 and TRBJ2-3): KAGVTQTPRYLIKTRGQQVTLSCSPISGHRSVSWYQQTPGQGLQFLFEYFSETQRNKGNFPGRFSGRQFSNSRSEMNVSTLELGDSALYLCASSLVGLDTQYFGPGTRLTVL.

This clone turned up a few times. The J gene is TRBJ2-6, the V gene TRBV9, with D tentatively TRBD2 (6 bases). This CDR3 spans 17 amino acids. In germline, CDR1 is SGDLS, CDR2 YYNGEE. With 1 base removed from V and 1 base from J, the gap between germline ends came to 12 bases. Here the CDR3 reads CASSVWGDSSGANVLTF. The CDR3 DNA is TGTGCCAGCAGCGTATGGGGGGATTCTTCTGGGGCCAACGTCCTGACTTTC.

This clone was found a few times. The chain uses TRBV28 and TRBJ2-4; D unclear. The CDR3 runs to 17 residues. Germline loops: CDR1 MDHEN, CDR2 SYDVKM. V shed 5 bases and J shed 0 bases, with 17 bases lying between them. The CDR3 sequence is CASSGPPSLLAKNIQYF. The DNA for the CDR3 is TGTGCCAGCAGTGGACCCCCTTCTTTACTAGCCAAAAACATTCAGTACTTC.

The chain carries TRBV27 and TRBJ2-4; D ambiguous. V lost 6 bases to trimming and J lost 9 bases, with 15 bases between them. Germline V gives CDR1 MNHEY, CDR2 SMNVEV (reference sequence). The CDR3 has 13 amino acids. In DNA form, the CDR3 reads TGTGCCAGCAGCCCTCCTGGGCGGATCATTCAGTACTTC. Translated: CASSPPGRIIQYF.

The rearrangement joins TRBV21-1 to TRBJ2-7. TRBV21-1 is a known pseudogene. The CDR3 loop spans 19 amino acids. CDR3 loop: CASSKVAPFPNDPFYEQYF. The CDR3, as DNA: TGTGCCAGCAGCAAAGTCGCACCGTTTCCCAATGATCCCTTCTACGAGCAGTACTTC.

This chain links TRBV19 with TRBJ2-7; D is possibly TRBD2 (5 bases). The ends were cut back, 9 bases at V and 2 bases at J, with 14 bases in the middle. Germline V gene sequence: CDR1 LNHDA, CDR2 SQIVND (reference sequence). The CDR3 covers 13 residues. The CDR3 coding sequence is TGTGCCAGCCGAGGGCTCCTAACCTACGAGCAGTACTTC. This codes for CASRGLLTYEQYF.

The CDR3 loop reads CASREIAGGGDEQFF. The CDR3, as DNA: TGTGCCAGCAGAGAGATAGCGGGAGGTGGGGATGAGCAGTTCTTC. The chain is built from TRBV28 and TRBJ2-1; 10 nucleotides align to TRBD2. The CDR3 spans 15 residues. Germline V gene sequence: CDR1 MDHEN, CDR2 SYDVKM. After removal of 6 bases from V and 8 bases from J, the junction contained 10 bases not matched to a gene.

The J gene is TRBJ2-7, the V gene TRBV29-1; D unclear. The CDR3 totals 13 residues. V dropped 1 base and J dropped 1 base, with 8 bases sitting between them. Germline assignment: CDR1 SQVTM and CDR2 ANQGSEA. Here the CDR3 DNA reads TGCAGCGTTGAAGGGGTTGGGTCCTACGAGCAGTACTTC. Amino acids: CSVEGVGSYEQYF.

This chain links TRBV6-1 with TRBJ2-2, with TRBD2 matching over 9 bases. V was clipped by 3 bases and J by 4 bases; unmatched bases: 6. Germline V gene data show CDR1 as MNHNS and CDR2 as SASEGT. The CDR3 covers 16 residues. CDR3 loop: CASSDGREGPTGELFF. CDR3 bases: TGTGCCAGCAGTGATGGGCGGGAGGGACCCACCGGGGAGCTGTTTTTT.

This clone was seen a single time. The chain links TRBV6-5 to TRBJ2-4; possible D gene TRBD2, 7 bases. The CDR3 loop spans 14 amino acids. The V end was cut by 6 bases, the J end by 2 bases, with 11 bases between. The germline gives CDR1 MNHEY, CDR2 SVGAGI. The CDR3 sequence is CASRTRGPKNIQYF. The CDR3 DNA reads as TGTGCCAGCAGAACGCGGGGGCCCAAAAACATTCAGTACTTC.

This chain connects TRBV9 to TRBJ2-7, with 14 bases that match TRBD2. The CDR3 spans 15 residues. J lost 6 bases, V lost 3 bases, and 5 bases had no gene match. The germline CDR1 and CDR2 sequences are SGDLS and YYNGEE. DNA for the CDR3: TGTGCCAGCAGCGCAGAGGGACTAGCGGGAGCCGAGCAGTACTTC. It is translated as CASSAEGLAGAEQYF.

This clone was counted a few times. The chain links TRBV10-3 to TRBJ1-1; D is uncertain. This CDR3 comprises 12 residues. V lost 0 bases to trimming and J lost 4 bases, with 3 bases between them. Germline CDR1 ENHRY, CDR2 SYGVKD. The CDR3 DNA is TGTGCCATCAGTGAGTCGATCACTGAAGCTTTCTTT. The encoded protein is CAISESITEAFF.

Notes on this clone: Other DNA sequences in this sample translate to the same CDR3. This chain connects TRBV6-5 to TRBJ1-1; perhaps TRBD1 as D (5 bases). The germline gives CDR1 MNHEY, CDR2 SVGAGI. V lost 4 bases and J 1 base, leaving 7 bases between the germline ends. The CDR3 is 13 amino acids. CDR3 amino acids: CASSSQGNTEAFF. Written as DNA, the CDR3 is TGTGCCAGCAGTTCCCAGGGGAACACTGAAGCTTTCTTT.

This clone appeared a few times. The chain is built from TRBV5-1 and TRBJ2-2, with D possibly matching TRBD1 (5 bases). Germline values: CDR1 SGHRS, CDR2 YFSETQ. V lost 3 bases, J lost 6 bases, and 9 bases lay in between. The CDR3 has 13 amino acids. The CDR3 DNA is TGCGCCAGCAGCTCCAGGGAAGCCGGGGAGCTGTTTTTT. Translating gives CASSSREAGELFF. Full variable domain (missing parts from reference TRBV5-1 and TRBJ2-2): KAGVTQTPRYLIKTRGQQVTLSCSPISGHRSVSWYQQTPGQGLQFLFEYFSETQRNKGNFPGRFSGRQFSNSRSEMNVSTLELGDSALYLCASSSREAGELFFGEGSRLTVL.

The rearrangement links TRBV11-2 to TRBJ2-2; D remains ambiguous. The CDR3 is 14 residues long. Trimming shortened V by 0 bases and J by 3 bases, and 5 bases separated the two germline ends. Germline V gene data show CDR1 as SGHAT and CDR2 as FQNNGV. The CDR3 bases are TGTGCCAGCAGCTTAGAGGGTGACACCGGGGAGCTGTTTTTT. Translation: CASSLEGDTGELFF.

The chain carries TRBV5-1 and TRBJ2-5; 9 bases line up with TRBD2. This CDR3 is built from 18 residues. Germline V gives CDR1 SGHRS, CDR2 YFSETQ. J lost 2 bases, V lost 0 bases, and 11 bases had no gene match. The CDR3 reads CASSLVSSGTMVQETQYF. DNA for the CDR3: TGCGCCAGCAGCTTGGTGTCTAGCGGGACCATGGTACAAGAGACCCAGTACTTC. The whole variable domain, filled in from reference TRBV5-1 and TRBJ2-5, reads KAGVTQTPRYLIKTRGQQVTLSCSPISGHRSVSWYQQTPGQGLQFLFEYFSETQRNKGNFPGRFSGRQFSNSRSEMNVSTLELGDSALYLCASSLVSSGTMVQETQYFGPGTRLLVL.

This clone has a handful of counts. This chain connects TRBV28 to TRBJ2-1; D may match TRBD1 or TRBD2 (6 bases each). Germline assignment: CDR1 MDHEN and CDR2 SYDVKM. V shed 8 bases and J shed 8 bases, with 19 bases lying between them. The CDR3 totals 14 residues. The CDR3 spells CASSLRHGGDEQFF. CDR3 coding DNA: TGTGCCAGCTCTCTTCGGCACGGGGGCGATGAGCAGTTCTTC.